Presented here are 3 T cell receptor beta chains from one specimen sequenced in a study of CXCR3-negative and CXCR3-positive naive CD8 T cells. Study-wide results and caveats: Relative to CXCR3-negative naive cells, CXCR3-positive naive cells had more hydrophobic TRB CDR3s.

Their specific antigens are unknown. TRB cDNA was prepared as libraries by UMI-labeled 5' RACE. One entry per CDR3 protein, without DNA, is what TCRdb gives after re-calling the 5' RACE reads. This sample carries over 5,500 distinct CDR3 sequences, with approximately 1.5% going to the ten biggest clones. Sequencing was done on a sample of naive CXCR3+ CD8+ T cells from blood. Subset here: CD45RO-CCR7+CD27+CD95- naive CD8+ T cells expressing CXCR3 (TNR3+). These receptors were obtained from a human donor in good health. Some clones in this sample may be carry-over from other donors' samples.

This clonotype registers medium-sized by frequency. The chain links TRBV7-9 to TRBJ1-6; TCRdb outputs TRBD1, but without DNA this stays unchecked. Germline loops: CDR1 SEHNR, CDR2 FQNEAQ (reference sequence). CDR3 length: 16 residues. The CDR3 protein is CASSLDAPNGNSPLHF.

According to its frequency, this clonotype is medium-sized. The J gene is TRBJ2-3, the V gene TRBV4-3. The CDR3 is 15 amino acids. Germline V gene data show CDR1 as LGHNA and CDR2 as YSLEER. The CDR3 reads CASSQDFQNADTQYF.

Judged by frequency, this clonotype is medium-sized. The chain couples TRBV19 to TRBJ1-5; the TRBD1 assignment by TCRdb is unverifiable without DNA. In germline, CDR1 is LNHDA, CDR2 SQIVND (reference sequence). This CDR3 has 13 amino acids. CDR3 protein: CASSTPGIQPQHF.